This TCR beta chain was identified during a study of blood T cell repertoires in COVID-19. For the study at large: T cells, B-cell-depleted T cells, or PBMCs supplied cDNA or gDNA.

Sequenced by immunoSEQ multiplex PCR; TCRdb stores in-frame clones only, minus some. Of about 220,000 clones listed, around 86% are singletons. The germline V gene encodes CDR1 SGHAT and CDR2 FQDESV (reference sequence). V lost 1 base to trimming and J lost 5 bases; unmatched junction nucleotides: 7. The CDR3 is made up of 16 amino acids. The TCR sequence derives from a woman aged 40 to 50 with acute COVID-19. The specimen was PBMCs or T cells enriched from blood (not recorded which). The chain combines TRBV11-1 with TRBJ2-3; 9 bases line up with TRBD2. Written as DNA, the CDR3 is TGTGCCAGCAGCTTAGGGCGGGGGGGCCAGGAAGATACGCAGTATTTT. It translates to CASSLGRGGQEDTQYF.